The entry below gives a single T cell receptor beta chain sequence along with its context. Germline is not matched at one junction end, which may reflect a read error. The CDR3 runs 12 residues. From germline, CDR1 is GTSNPN and CDR2 SVGIG (reference sequence). These data are taken from a study of T cell changes during pregnancy in multiple sclerosis. Only in-frame clones appear in the TCRdb table, and some are missing; sequencing was by immunoSEQ multiplex PCR. The table lists roughly 120,000 clones, approximately 95% of them singletons. The receptor's source is a female donor with multiple sclerosis, enrolled in a pregnancy study. The chain uses TRBV30 and TRBJ2-5; a weak D match, TRBD1 (6 bases). The source was peripheral blood, collected before pregnancy. The CDR3: CAWSQGTEIQYF. CDR3 in DNA: TGTGCCTGGAGCCAGGGGACGGAGATCCAGTACTTC.